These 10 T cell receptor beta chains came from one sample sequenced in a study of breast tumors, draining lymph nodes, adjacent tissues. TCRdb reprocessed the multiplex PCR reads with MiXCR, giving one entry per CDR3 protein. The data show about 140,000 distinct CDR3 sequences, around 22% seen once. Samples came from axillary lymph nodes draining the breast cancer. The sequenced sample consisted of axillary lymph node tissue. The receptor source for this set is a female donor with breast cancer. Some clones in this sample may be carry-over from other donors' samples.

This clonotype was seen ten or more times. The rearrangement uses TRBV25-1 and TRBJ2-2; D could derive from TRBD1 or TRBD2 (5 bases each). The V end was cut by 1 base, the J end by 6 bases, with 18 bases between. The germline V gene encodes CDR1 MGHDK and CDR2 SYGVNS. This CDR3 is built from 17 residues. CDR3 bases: TGTGCCAGCAGTGAATCGGGGTGGAAGGGGCTGGCCGGGGAGCTGTTTTTT. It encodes CASSESGWKGLAGELFF.

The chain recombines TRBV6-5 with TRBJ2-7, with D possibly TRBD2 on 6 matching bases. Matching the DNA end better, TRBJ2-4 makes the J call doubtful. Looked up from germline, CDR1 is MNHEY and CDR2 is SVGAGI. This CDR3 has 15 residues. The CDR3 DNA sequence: TGTGCCAGCAGTTACAGGGCGGGAAAGGGAAACATTCAGTACTTC. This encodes CASSYRAGKGNIQYF.

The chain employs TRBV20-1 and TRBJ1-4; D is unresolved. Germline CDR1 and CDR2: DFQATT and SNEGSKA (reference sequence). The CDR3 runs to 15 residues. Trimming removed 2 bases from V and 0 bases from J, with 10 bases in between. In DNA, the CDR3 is TGCAGTGCTAGAAGTTCTTTCGCAACTAATGAAAAACTGTTTTTT. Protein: CSARSSFATNEKLFF.

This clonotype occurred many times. For the CDR3, the DNA is TGTGCCAGCAGCTTAGAAGCGCGGGGCGGGCAGTACTTC. It specifies CASSLEARGGQYF. This sequence joins TRBV7-8 and TRBJ2-7; tentatively, D is TRBD2 (6 bases). Trimming took off 1 base at V and 9 bases at J, with 13 bases between the two ends. CDR3 length: 13 amino acids. Germline V gives CDR1 SGHVS, CDR2 FQNEAQ.

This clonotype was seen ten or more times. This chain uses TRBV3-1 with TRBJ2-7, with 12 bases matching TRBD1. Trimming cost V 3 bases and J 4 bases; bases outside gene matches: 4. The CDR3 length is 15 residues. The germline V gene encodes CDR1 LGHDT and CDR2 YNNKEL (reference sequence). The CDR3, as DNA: TGTGCCAGCAGCCATGGGGACAGGGGGCGATACGAGCAGTACTTC. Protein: CASSHGDRGRYEQYF.

The CDR3: CASSFRTGNTEAFF. The CDR3 DNA follows: TGTGCCAGCAGCTTCCGGACAGGCAACACTGAAGCTTTCTTT. The V gene is TRBV5-8, the J gene TRBJ1-1; 7 positions agree with TRBD1. Germline trimming cut 2 bases from V and 2 bases from J; bases unmatched to any gene: 3. This CDR3 has 14 amino acids. The germline V gene encodes CDR1 SGHTS and CDR2 YDEGEE.

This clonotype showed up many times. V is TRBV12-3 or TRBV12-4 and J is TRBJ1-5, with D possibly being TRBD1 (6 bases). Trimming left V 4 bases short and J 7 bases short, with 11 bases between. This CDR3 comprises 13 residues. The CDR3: CASSWGGGQPQHF. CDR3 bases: TGTGCCAGCAGTTGGGGAGGGGGACAGCCCCAGCATTTT.

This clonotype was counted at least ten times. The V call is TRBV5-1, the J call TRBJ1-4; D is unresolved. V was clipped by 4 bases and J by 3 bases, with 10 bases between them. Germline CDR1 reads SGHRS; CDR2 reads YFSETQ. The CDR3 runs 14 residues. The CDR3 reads CASSLGRPNEKLFF. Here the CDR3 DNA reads TGCGCCAGCAGCCTCGGACGGCCTAATGAAAAACTGTTTTTT.

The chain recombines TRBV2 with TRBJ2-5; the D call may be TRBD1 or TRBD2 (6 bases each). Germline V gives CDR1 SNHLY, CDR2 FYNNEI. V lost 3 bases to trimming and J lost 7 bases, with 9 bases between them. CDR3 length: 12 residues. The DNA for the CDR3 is TGTGCCAGCAGTGACGGGGGCGGGACCCAGTACTTC. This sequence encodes CASSDGGGTQYF.

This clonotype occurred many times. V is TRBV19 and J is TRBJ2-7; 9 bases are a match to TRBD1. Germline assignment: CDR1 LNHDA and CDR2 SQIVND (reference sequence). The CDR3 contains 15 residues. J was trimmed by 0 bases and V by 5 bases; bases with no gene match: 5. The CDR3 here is CASSPGQGNSYEQYF. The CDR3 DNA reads TGTGCCAGTAGTCCGGGACAGGGAAACTCCTACGAGCAGTACTTC.